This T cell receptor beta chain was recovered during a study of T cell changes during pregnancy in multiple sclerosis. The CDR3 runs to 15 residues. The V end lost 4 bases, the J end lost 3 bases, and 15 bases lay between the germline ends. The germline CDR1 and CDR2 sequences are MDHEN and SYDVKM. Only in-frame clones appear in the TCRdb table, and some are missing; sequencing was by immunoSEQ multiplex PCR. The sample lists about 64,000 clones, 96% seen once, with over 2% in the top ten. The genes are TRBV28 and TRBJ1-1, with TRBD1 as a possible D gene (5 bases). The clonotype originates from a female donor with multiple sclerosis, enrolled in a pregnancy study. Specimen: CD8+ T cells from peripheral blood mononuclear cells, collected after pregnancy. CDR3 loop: CASSSFRTGDTEAFF. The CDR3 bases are TGTGCCAGCAGTTCATTCCGGACGGGGGACACTGAAGCTTTCTTT.